These 26 T cell receptor beta chains share one sample of origin, sequenced in a study of control samples from healthy donors and cancer patients. Here immunoSEQ multiplex PCR was the method, and the copy in TCRdb shows in-frame clones only, minus some. Of 70,000 to 85,000 clones in the sample, roughly nine tenths are singletons; the top ten hold 15% to 20%. Sequencing was carried out using blood. These receptors all come from a man aged 50 or older in good health.

The V gene is TRBV3-1 (or the pseudogene TRBV3-2), the J gene TRBJ2-2, with D perhaps TRBD2 (6 bases). The CDR3 is 16 amino acids. The V end lost 4 bases, the J end lost 4 bases, and 16 bases lay between the germline ends. Germline assignment: CDR1 LGHDT and CDR2 YNNKEL (reference sequence). CDR3 coding DNA: TGTGCCAGCAGCCTCCTAGCGCGGGCTGTCACCGGGGAGCTGTTTTTT. Translated, it gives CASSLLARAVTGELFF.

This chain links TRBV3-1 (or the pseudogene TRBV3-2) with TRBJ1-1; D possibly corresponds to TRBD1 (6 bases). The V and J ends lost 0 bases and 6 bases respectively, with 11 bases between them. CDR3 size: 14 residues. The V gene's germline CDR1 is LGHDT and CDR2 YNNKEL (reference sequence). The CDR3 protein is CASSQDSGAAEAFF. As DNA, the CDR3 is TGTGCCAGCAGCCAAGACTCGGGGGCGGCTGAAGCTTTCTTT.

This sequence joins TRBV10-3 and TRBJ2-5, with 10 bases fitting TRBD2. The germline gives CDR1 ENHRY, CDR2 SYGVKD. V shed 4 bases and J 2 bases; nucleotides not matched to a gene: 7. This CDR3 contains 16 residues. CDR3 in amino acids: CAISGTTSGRQETQYF. The CDR3 DNA reads TGTGCCATCAGTGGGACGACTAGCGGGCGACAAGAGACCCAGTACTTC.

The chain has TRBV18 and TRBJ2-7; possibly TRBD1 or TRBD2 for D (5 bases each). Trimming removed 3 bases at V and 5 bases at J, with 17 bases between. The CDR3 totals 15 residues. CDR1 and CDR2 from the germline V gene are KGHSH and LQKENI. CDR3 DNA sequence: TGTGCCAGCTCACCGTCTAGGAGAGGGGCCCACGAGCAGTACTTC. Translation: CASSPSRRGAHEQYF. Full variable domain (rest looked up from reference TRBV18 and TRBJ2-7): NAGVMQNPRHLVRRRGQEARLRCSPMKGHSHVYWYRQLPEEGLKFMVYLQKENIIDESGMPKERFSAEFPKEGPSILRIQQVVRGDSAAYFCASSPSRRGAHEQYFGPGTRLTVT.

This clone has just a few counts. This sequence joins TRBV20-1 and TRBJ2-4; D not resolved. The V gene's germline CDR1 is DFQATT and CDR2 SNEGSKA (reference sequence). V was cut by 3 bases and J by 5 bases, with 8 bases left in between. This CDR3 has 12 amino acids. Here the CDR3 DNA reads TGCAGTGCTAGTGGCAAGGAAAACATTCAGTACTTC. Residues: CSASGKENIQYF.

The V call is TRBV4-1, the J call TRBJ2-7; 8 nucleotides align to TRBD1. The CDR3 length is 15 residues. Losses at the gene ends were 3 bases for V and 4 bases for J; bases not matched to a gene: 8. The germline V gene has CDR1 MGHRA and CDR2 YSYEKL. The DNA of the CDR3 is TGCGCCAGCAGCCAGCAAGGACAGGGAGCTTACGAGCAGTACTTC. This sequence encodes CASSQQGQGAYEQYF.

This clone was picked up a small number of times. The chain has TRBV6-5 and TRBJ2-6, with TRBD1 identical over 7 bases. With 7 bases clipped from V and 5 bases from J, the junction kept 5 bases outside the gene matches. The V gene's germline CDR1 is MNHEY and CDR2 SVGAGI. The CDR3 spans 14 residues. CDR3 loop: CASTMDRRANVLTF. In DNA, the CDR3 is TGTGCCAGCACCATGGACAGGCGGGCCAACGTCCTGACTTTC.

The V and J genes are TRBV19 and TRBJ1-2; 8 positions match TRBD1. Germline CDR1 is LNHDA and CDR2 is SQIVND (reference sequence). CDR3 length: 14 residues. V was pared by 8 bases and J by 2 bases, with 7 bases of the junction left unmatched. CDR3 sequence: CASGQRQGNYGYTF. The CDR3 DNA sequence: TGTGCCAGTGGACAGAGACAGGGGAACTATGGCTACACCTTC.

This clone was counted once. V and J are TRBV6-5 and TRBJ1-3; TRBD1 matches at 8 bases. The CDR3 sequence is 14 residues long. V shed 8 bases, J shed 2 bases, and the junction held 5 bases outside the gene matches. Germline values: CDR1 MNHEY, CDR2 SVGAGI. The CDR3 loop reads CASEDRGAGNTIYF. CDR3 sequence (DNA): TGTGCCAGCGAAGACAGGGGAGCTGGAAACACCATATATTTT.

The chain joins TRBV5-4 to TRBJ1-1; D perhaps matches TRBD1 (5 bases). CDR1 and CDR2 (germline): SGHNT, YYREEE (reference sequence). There are 15 residues in the CDR3. V was clipped by 0 bases and J by 4 bases, with 13 bases between them. The chain's CDR3 is CASSLGRRGGTEAFF. The CDR3 bases are TGTGCCAGCAGCTTGGGACGACGTGGGGGCACTGAAGCTTTCTTT.

The V call is TRBV11-1, the J call TRBJ2-7, with D hard to call. This CDR3 is built from 12 residues. Trimming took 0 bases from V and 12 from J, leaving 12 bases between them. Germline V gene data show CDR1 as SGHAT and CDR2 as FQDESV (reference sequence). The CDR3 region is CASSLASRPLYF. The CDR3 nucleotides read TGTGCCAGCAGCTTAGCCTCACGTCCGCTGTACTTC.

The chain has TRBV27 and TRBJ2-7; D is undetermined. Per germline, CDR1 MNHEY and CDR2 SMNVEV (reference sequence). The CDR3 consists of 14 residues. V dropped 3 bases and J dropped 6 bases, with 15 bases sitting between them. CDR3 protein: CASSLAVWASEQYF. CDR3 nucleotides: TGTGCCAGCAGTTTGGCCGTGTGGGCTTCCGAGCAGTACTTC.

The V and J genes are TRBV7-2 and TRBJ1-1, with D uncertain. Trimming took 1 base from V and 5 from J, leaving 2 bases between them. The CDR3 has 11 residues. Germline-derived CDR1 and CDR2 are SGHTA and FQGNSA. The CDR3 protein is CASSLVTEAFF. The DNA of the CDR3 is TGTGCCAGCAGCTTAGTAACTGAAGCTTTCTTT.

V and J are TRBV7-6 and TRBJ1-5; 8 bases line up with TRBD1. V lost 5 bases, J lost 7 bases, and 10 bases stayed unmatched. The CDR3 is 15 amino acids. The germline V gene encodes CDR1 SGHVS and CDR2 FNYEAQ. The CDR3 spells CASSLQTGAKQPQHF. The CDR3 DNA reads as TGTGCCAGCAGCCTCCAGACAGGGGCGAAACAGCCCCAGCATTTT.

The V call is TRBV6-5, the J call TRBJ2-1, with a weak D call TRBD2 (6 bases). V lost 8 bases to trimming and J lost 2 bases, with 13 bases between them. The CDR3 covers 14 residues. Per germline, CDR1 MNHEY and CDR2 SVGAGI. The CDR3 protein is CASGRGNTYNEQFF. CDR3 coding DNA: TGTGCCAGCGGCCGGGGGAACACCTACAATGAGCAGTTCTTC.

The CDR3 bases are TGTGCCAGTAGTATAGATCGGTTGACAGGTGACGAGACCCAGTACTTC. This codes for CASSIDRLTGDETQYF. This chain connects TRBV19 to TRBJ2-5; the D gene is possibly TRBD1 (6 bases). The CDR3 spans 16 residues. From germline, CDR1 is LNHDA and CDR2 SQIVND (reference sequence). The germline V and J ends were trimmed by 0 bases and 5 bases, with 16 bases remaining between them.

This rearrangement joins TRBV27 to TRBJ1-2; D is possibly TRBD1 (5 bases). Between the trimmed V and J ends, which lost 5 bases and 2 bases, there was a span of 12 bases. The CDR3 spans 14 residues. Germline CDR1 MNHEY, CDR2 SMNVEV (reference sequence). The CDR3 bases are TGTGCCAGCAGTCCGAGGCGGGACAACTATGGCTACACCTTC. This encodes CASSPRRDNYGYTF.

The V call is TRBV2, the J call TRBJ1-1, with D possibly TRBD1 on 5 matching bases. The CDR3 is 14 amino acids. The germline V gene has CDR1 SNHLY and CDR2 FYNNEI. With 6 bases removed from V and 7 bases from J, the gap between germline ends came to 18 bases. CDR3 coding DNA: TGTGCCAGCAGCGCAGGGACGGCGAGGGTTGAAGCTTTCTTT. It encodes CASSAGTARVEAFF.

The chain has TRBV5-1 and TRBJ2-7; no definite D call. Germline V gives CDR1 SGHRS, CDR2 YFSETQ. The CDR3 has 14 residues. V shed 0 bases and J shed 0 bases, with 7 bases lying between them. CDR3 region: CASSLARSSYEQYF. In DNA form, the CDR3 reads TGCGCCAGCAGCTTGGCGCGAAGCTCCTACGAGCAGTACTTC.

The chain couples TRBV19 to TRBJ2-7; TRBD2 is a possible D gene (5 bases). V shed 10 bases and J shed 5 bases, with 15 bases lying between them. Germline V gene data show CDR1 as LNHDA and CDR2 as SQIVND (reference sequence). The CDR3 extends over 12 amino acids. CDR3 region: CATSLGGDEQYF. The CDR3 DNA follows: TGTGCCACCTCACTAGGTGGAGACGAGCAGTACTTC. The variable domain in full, completed from reference TRBV19 and TRBJ2-7, reads DGGITQSPKYLFRKEGQNVTLSCEQNLNHDAMYWYRQDPGQGLRLIYYSQIVNDFQKGDIAEGYSVSREKKESFPLTVTSAQKNPTAFYLCATSLGGDEQYFGPGTRLTVT.

This clone was found once. This rearrangement joins TRBV7-9 to TRBJ2-1, with a tentative D call TRBD1 (6 bases). V lost 10 bases to trimming and J lost 2 bases, with 12 bases between them. From germline, CDR1 is SEHNR and CDR2 FQNEAQ (reference sequence). The CDR3 is 13 amino acids. The CDR3 DNA reads TGTGCCACCCCACAGGGACCCTACAATGAGCAGTTCTTC. This translates into CATPQGPYNEQFF.

The chain employs TRBV9 and TRBJ1-2; the D is unclear. Trimming stripped 4 bases from V and 2 bases from J, with 9 bases between. CDR1 is SGDLS and CDR2 is YYNGEE in the germline V gene. This CDR3 has 13 residues. The CDR3 region has the DNA TGTGCCAGCAGCCCCGTGGACAACTATGGCTACACCTTC. Translated, it gives CASSPVDNYGYTF.

This clone was detected only a few times. This sequence joins TRBV6-2 or TRBV6-3 and TRBJ1-5; D unclear. Deletions cut 6 bases from V and 4 bases from J, with 7 bases between. Germline V CDR1 and CDR2: MNHEY, SVGEGT. The CDR3 is made up of 12 amino acids. The CDR3 DNA reads as TGTGCCAGCAGCAAATTAAATCAGCCCCAGCATTTT. The encoded protein is CASSKLNQPQHF.

This clone showed up just once. J is TRBJ1-1 and V is TRBV12-3 or TRBV12-4, with 7 bases aligning to TRBD1. This CDR3 is built from 13 residues. Trimming cost V 5 bases and J 4 bases; bases outside gene matches: 4. The CDR3 DNA reads TGTGCCAGCAGTACACGGACAGGCACTGAAGCTTTCTTT. Translating it yields CASSTRTGTEAFF.

V is TRBV3-1 (or the pseudogene TRBV3-2) and J is TRBJ1-1; a possible D gene is TRBD1 (5 bases). CDR1 and CDR2 (germline): LGHDT, YNNKEL (reference sequence). The CDR3 runs 13 residues. Trimming took 2 bases from V and 3 from J, leaving 7 bases between them. CDR3 in DNA: TGTGCCAGCAGCCAAATGACAGACACTGAAGCTTTCTTT. As protein: CASSQMTDTEAFF.

V gene TRBV15 combines with J gene TRBJ2-3, with a possible D match to TRBD1 (6 bases). The CDR3 extends over 14 amino acids. Looked up from germline, CDR1 is LNHNV and CDR2 is YYDKDF (reference sequence). V was trimmed by 10 bases and J by 4 bases, leaving 18 bases between them. The CDR3 DNA reads TGTGCCATCTTCAGGGGTGGGCATGCAGATACGCAGTATTTT. Translating gives CAIFRGGHADTQYF.